Sequencing of this TCR beta chain was carried out in a study of identical twins (dated by TCRdb to about 2016). With regard to the full study: TCR alpha and beta repertoires from monozygotic twins, unrelated adults of various ages and cord blood were deep-sequenced to test whether fetal clonotypes persist. To rule out contamination, replicate twin experiments were performed at different times with different library preparation protocols. The paper as a whole reports these results and caveats: Fewer insertions were carried by abundant cord blood beta clonotypes, a similar but weaker trend appeared in young adult naive repertoires, and no such trend appeared in memory repertoires. Compared with coincidental sharing between unrelated individuals, out-of-frame TCR alpha sequences shared between twins showed an excess of sequences with low generation probability. Zero-insertion analyses could be partly confounded by invariant T cells such as MAIT and iNKT, though diverse VJ usage argued against such confounding for most clonotypes. Conclusions relied on cross-sectional statistical analysis, since the same donors could not be followed over many years. A weaker excess of twin sharing was found in beta out-of-frame sequences because the signal-to-noise ratio was lowered by fewer shared sequences. Out-of-frame TCR alpha sharing in monozygotic twins was systematically underestimated by recombination models, whereas sharing between unrelated individuals was in agreement with the recombination models.

Only healthy Caucasian donors were included. Three unrelated non-twin adults were also sequenced: a male aged 18 to 30, a male aged 50 to 59 and a female aged 50 to 59. Using Miltenyi CD45RO+ enrichment and human naive T-cell isolation kits, memory (CD45RO+) and naive T cells were isolated from PBMC. A few counts support this clonotype. This receptor's antigen is unknown. No much larger clonotype is one base removed from it; base qualities were not supplied. The library was generated by 5' RACE. Sequencer: Illumina HiSeq 2000. Template switching introduced a universal primer binding site; the final cDNA contained a unique molecular identifier, enabling accurate counting of TCR cDNA molecules. Specific primers in the conserved constant-segment region were used to synthesize first-strand cDNA for the TCR alpha and beta chains. To control for contamination, every cDNA library was double barcoded, receiving both a SMART-Mk sample barcode and Illumina barcodes. TruSeq adapter sequences, together with Illumina sample barcodes, were added in two successive PCR steps. TCR alpha and beta cDNA libraries were sequenced on the Illumina HiSeq platform with custom primers. In the original analysis: Raw reads were processed with MiGEC to extract unique molecular identifiers, and MiXCR was used to determine CDR3 positions. For each individual, recombination models were inferred using an EM algorithm with the repgenHMM and IGoR tools. Shared clonotype analysis was performed with the tcR package in R, normalizing sharing by the product of cloneset sizes. To study raw recombination free of thymic and clonal selection effects, out-of-frame nonproductive sequences were analyzed. TCRdb reran the public reads through fastp at Q25 and MiXCR, keeping productive beta chains. Here each entry gathers all rows of one CDR3 protein and keeps the most common genes and DNA. For this entry, the V and J calls and clone size follow TCRdb and not the study's own pipeline. Counted in this sample were about 690,000 distinct CDR3 sequences; roughly 6% of them appeared once. 1.5% to 2% of the sample is taken by the ten largest.

The junction shows trimming of 3 bases on V and 5 bases on J, and the gene matches do not reach 7 bases of it. The germline V gene (reference sequence) provides CDR1 DFQATT and CDR2 SNEGSKA. The cysteine opens and the phenylalanine closes a CDR3 of 15 amino acids. Only the CDR3 region is kept as DNA, spanning 45 bases read in frame from base 1. Sequenced material: naive T cells sorted from blood. The cell subset or site label on this specimen signifies: cells isolated with a human naive T-cell isolation kit. The TCR was taken from a man aged 18 to 35 in good health. The rearranged chain carries TRBV20-1 and TRBJ2-5, with 12 junctional bases fitting TRBD2. The encoded CDR3 is CSASASGRAYETQYF. The DNA is TGCAGTGCTAGTGCTAGCGGGAGGGCCTATGAGACCCAGTACTTC.